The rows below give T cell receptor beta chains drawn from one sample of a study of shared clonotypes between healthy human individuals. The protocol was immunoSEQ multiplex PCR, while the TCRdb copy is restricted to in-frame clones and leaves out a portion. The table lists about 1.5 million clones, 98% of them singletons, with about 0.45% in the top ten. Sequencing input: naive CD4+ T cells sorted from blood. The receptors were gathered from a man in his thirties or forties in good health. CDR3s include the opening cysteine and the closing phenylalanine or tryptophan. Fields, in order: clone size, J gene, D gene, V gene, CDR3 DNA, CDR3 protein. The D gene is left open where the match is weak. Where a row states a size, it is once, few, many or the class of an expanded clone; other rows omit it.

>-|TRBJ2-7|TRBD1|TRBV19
TGTGCCAGTAGTATTGTGACAGGGGGAGCCTACGAGCAGTACTTC
CASSIVTGGAYEQYF
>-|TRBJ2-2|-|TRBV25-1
TGTGCCAGCAGTGATGTGAACGCGAACACCGGGGAGCTGTTTTTT
CASSDVNANTGELFF
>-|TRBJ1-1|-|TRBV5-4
TGTGCCAGCAGCTCGGAGGCTGAAGCTTTCTTT
CASSSEAEAFF
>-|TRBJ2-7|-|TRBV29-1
TGCAGCGTCACAGTGTCGTACGAGCAGTACTTC
CSVTVSYEQYF
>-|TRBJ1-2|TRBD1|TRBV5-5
TGTGCCAGCAGCATCGGACAGGGTGTTGGGTTGGATTATGGCTACACCTTC
CASSIGQGVGLDYGYTF
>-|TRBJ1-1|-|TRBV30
TGTGCCTCCGCAGGGCGGCGGAACACTGAAGCTTTCTTT
CASAGRRNTEAFF
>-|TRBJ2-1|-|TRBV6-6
TGTGCCAGCAGTTATTCCCCCGTTTACAATGAGCAGTTCTTC
CASSYSPVYNEQFF
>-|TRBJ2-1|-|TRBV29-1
TGCAGCGTTGGGACAACCACCTACAATGAGCAGTTCTTC
CSVGTTTYNEQFF
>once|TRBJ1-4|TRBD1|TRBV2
TGTGCCAGCATAAAGGACAGGGGAGGAAATGAAAAACTGTTTTTT
CASIKDRGGNEKLFF
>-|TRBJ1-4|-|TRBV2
TGTGCCAGCAGTGAAACGGGGGGTGTCGTAGCTAATGAAAAACTGTTTTTT
CASSETGGVVANEKLFF
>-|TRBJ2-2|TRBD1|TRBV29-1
TGCAGCGCTCGAGGGTACAGGGGGAACACCGGGGAGCTGTTTTTT
CSARGYRGNTGELFF
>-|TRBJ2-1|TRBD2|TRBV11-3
TGTGCCAGCAGCTACCAAGGGAGCGGGAGTAGGGTTGAGCAGTTCTTC
CASSYQGSGSRVEQFF
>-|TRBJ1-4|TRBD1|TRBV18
TGTGCCAGCTCACTCAGGGGGGCAACTAATGAAAAACTGTTTTTT
CASSLRGATNEKLFF
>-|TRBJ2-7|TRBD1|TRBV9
TGTGCCAGCAGCGTAGGGGGGACAGGGGCCTACGAGCAGTACTTC
CASSVGGTGAYEQYF
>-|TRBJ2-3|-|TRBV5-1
TGCGCCAGCAGCTTGGAGTTAGCGGCGGATACGCAGTATTTT
CASSLELAADTQYF
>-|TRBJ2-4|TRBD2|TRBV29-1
TGCAGCGTTGTAAGACCTAGCGGGAGTAGTCTCCTAGCCAAAAACATTCAGTACTTC
CSVVRPSGSSLLAKNIQYF
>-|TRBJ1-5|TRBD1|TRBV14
TGTGCCAGCAGCCAAGACAGGGGGATAGATAGAAATCAGCCCCAGCATTTT
CASSQDRGIDRNQPQHF
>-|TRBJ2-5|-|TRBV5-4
TGTGCCAGCGGAGGGGGCGGGTTGGAGACCCAGTACTTC
CASGGGGLETQYF
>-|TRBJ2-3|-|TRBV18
TGTGCCAGCTCTTCTAGCCGGGACGCGGTGCAGTATTTT
CASSSSRDAVQYF
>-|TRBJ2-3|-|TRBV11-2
TGTGCCAGCAGCCTGGACGGAACTAGCACAGATACGCAGTATTTT
CASSLDGTSTDTQYF
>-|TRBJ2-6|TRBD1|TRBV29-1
TGCAGCGTTGCGCAGGGGGCGCGAGTCTCTGGGGCCAACGTCCTGACTTTC
CSVAQGARVSGANVLTF
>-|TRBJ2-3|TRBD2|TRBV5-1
TGCGCCAGCAGCTCCCTAGTGGACGCCCGGGGGGCAGATACGCAGTATTTT
CASSSLVDARGADTQYF
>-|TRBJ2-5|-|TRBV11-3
TGTGCCAGCAGCTCTCCCGAGTTGGGGGAGACCCAGTACTTC
CASSSPELGETQYF
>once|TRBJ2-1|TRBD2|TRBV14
TGTGCCAGCAGCCAAGTTCTAGCGGGAGTGGACAATGAGCAGTTCTTC
CASSQVLAGVDNEQFF
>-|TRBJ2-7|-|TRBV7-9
TGTGCCAGCAGCTTATGGACCAGGGGTTTCGACGAGCAGTACTTC
CASSLWTRGFDEQYF
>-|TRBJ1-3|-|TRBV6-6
TGTGCCAGCAGCTCAACGGACTCTGGAAACACCATATATTTT
CASSSTDSGNTIYF
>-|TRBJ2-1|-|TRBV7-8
TGTGCCAGCAGCTTAGAAGGCTCCTACAATGAGCAGTTCTTC
CASSLEGSYNEQFF
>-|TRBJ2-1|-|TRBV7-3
TGTGCCAGCAGCCAACCGGGGGAGTGGCAGTTCTTC
CASSQPGEWQFF